This is a list of T cell receptor beta chains from one sample in a study of cytotoxic CD8 clonotypes in ibrutinib-treated CLL. This table comes from immunoSEQ multiplex PCR, and its TCRdb copy is limited to in-frame clones, with some not included. The table has some 150,000 clones, roughly 80% seen once. The sequencing here drew on PBMCs, taken after 12 months of ibrutinib treatment. Source of these receptors: a human donor with chronic lymphocytic leukemia. Both conserved end residues are part of each CDR3. A D gene is named only where the DNA matches it firmly. Clone size appears in some rows only: once, few, many, or a class for an expanded clone.

j_gene | abundance | d_gene | v_gene | CDR3nt | CDR3aa
TRBJ2-5 | - | TRBD2 | TRBV7-9 | TGTGCCAGCAGCTCGACACAGACTAGCGGGAAAGAGACCCAGTACTTC | CASSSTQTSGKETQYF
TRBJ2-3 | - | TRBD2 | TRBV7-8 | TGTGCCAGCAGCTTAGGAAGAATAGCGGGGGCAGATACGCAGTATTTT | CASSLGRIAGADTQYF
TRBJ2-5 | - | - | TRBV6-5 | TGTGCCAGCAGTTACCGGATGGGTAGCCGACAAGAGACCCAGTACTTC | CASSYRMGSRQETQYF
TRBJ1-2 | - | - | TRBV19 | TGTGCCAGTAGAGTGAGTAACTATGGCTACACCTTC | CASRVSNYGYTF
TRBJ1-1 | - | - | TRBV19 | TGTGCCAGTAGTCCAGGGACGGTGAACACTGAAGCTTTCTTT | CASSPGTVNTEAFF
TRBJ1-2 | - | - | TRBV6-5 | TGTGCCAGCAGTGAAACAGCTAACTATGGCTACACCTTC | CASSETANYGYTF
TRBJ1-3 | - | - | TRBV10-3 | TGTGCCATCAGTGAGGGTGGGGCTGGAAACACCATATATTTT | CAISEGGAGNTIYF
TRBJ1-4 | many | TRBD1 | TRBV6-5 | TGTGCCAGCGCCGTAGTAGGGACAGTTAATGAAAAACTGTTTTTT | CASAVVGTVNEKLFF
TRBJ2-5 | - | - | TRBV20-1 | TGCAGTGCTCCCCTCCAAGAGACCCAGTACTTC | CSAPLQETQYF
TRBJ1-5 | few | - | TRBV6-1 | TGTGCCAGCAGTGAGGCGGGGAGCAATCAGCCCCAGCATTTT | CASSEAGSNQPQHF
TRBJ1-2 | - | - | TRBV5-1 | TGCGCCAGCAGCCCCGGGACGGTCTATGGCTACACCTTC | CASSPGTVYGYTF
TRBJ2-7 | - | TRBD1 | TRBV6-4 | TGTGCCAGCAGTCCCGGGACAGGGGGCTCCTACGAGCAGTACTTC | CASSPGTGGSYEQYF
TRBJ2-7 | - | - | TRBV5-4 | TGTGCCAGCAGCTTGCGGGCCGGATCCCCGGGCGAGCAGTACTTC | CASSLRAGSPGEQYF
TRBJ2-3 | - | - | TRBV27 | TGTGCCAGCAGTACAACAGGGAGGGGTACAGATACGCAGTATTTT | CASSTTGRGTDTQYF
TRBJ2-5 | - | TRBD2 | TRBV4-1 | TGCGCCAGCAGCCAAGATGAGCTAGCGGGACACCAAGAGACCCAGTACTTC | CASSQDELAGHQETQYF
TRBJ1-5 | - | - | TRBV7-2 | TGTGCCAGCAGCTTCAGGGAGAATCAGCCCCAGCATTTT | CASSFRENQPQHF
TRBJ2-7 | - | TRBD1 | TRBV4-1 | TGCGCCAGCAGCCGCCAGGACAGGGGGTTCAAAGAGCAGTACTTC | CASSRQDRGFKEQYF
TRBJ2-2 | - | - | TRBV10-3 | TGTGCCATCAGACAAGGGGGTTCCGGGGAGCTGTTTTTT | CAIRQGGSGELFF
TRBJ2-6 | - | TRBD1 | TRBV27 | TGTGCCAGCAGTCCGGGACAGGGTTTTGCTGGGGCCAACGTCCTGACTTTC | CASSPGQGFAGANVLTF
TRBJ2-5 | - | - | TRBV7-2 | TGTGCCAGCAGCTTAGACCGTGGAGGAACCCAGTACTTC | CASSLDRGGTQYF
TRBJ2-2 | - | TRBD1 | TRBV18 | TGTGCCAGCTCACAGCGGACAGGAGCCACCGGGGAGCTGTTTTTT | CASSQRTGATGELFF
TRBJ1-5 | - | - | TRBV30 | TGTGCCTGGAGTAAGGGCAGGGGAGGCAATCAGCCCCAGCATTTT | CAWSKGRGGNQPQHF
TRBJ2-7 | few | TRBD2 | TRBV11-2 | TGTGCCAGCAGCTTAGGGACTAGCGGGAATAGCGAGCAGTACTTC | CASSLGTSGNSEQYF
TRBJ1-1 | - | - | TRBV11-2 | TGTGCCAGCAGCCTGACAGCGAACACTGAAGCTTTCTTT | CASSLTANTEAFF
TRBJ2-7 | - | TRBD1 | TRBV6-6 | TGTGCCACCCAGGGTGGGACAGCCTTCGAGCAGTACTTC | CATQGGTAFEQYF